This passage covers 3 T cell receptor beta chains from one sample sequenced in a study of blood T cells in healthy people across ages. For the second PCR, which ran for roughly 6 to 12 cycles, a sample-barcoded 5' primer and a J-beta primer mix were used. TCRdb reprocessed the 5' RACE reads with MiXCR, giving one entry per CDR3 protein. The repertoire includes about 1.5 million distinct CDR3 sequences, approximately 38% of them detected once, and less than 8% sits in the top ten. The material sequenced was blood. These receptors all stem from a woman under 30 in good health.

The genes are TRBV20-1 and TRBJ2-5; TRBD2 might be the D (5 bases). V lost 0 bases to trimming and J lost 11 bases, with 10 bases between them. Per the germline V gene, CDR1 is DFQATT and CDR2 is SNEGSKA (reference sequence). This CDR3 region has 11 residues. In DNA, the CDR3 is TGCAGTGCTAGAGATATGGGCGGGCAGTACTTC. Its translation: CSARDMGGQYF.

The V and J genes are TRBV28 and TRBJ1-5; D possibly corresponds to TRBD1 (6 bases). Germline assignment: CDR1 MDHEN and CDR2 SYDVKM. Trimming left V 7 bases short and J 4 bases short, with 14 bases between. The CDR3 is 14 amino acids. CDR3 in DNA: TGTGCCAGCACCCCGGGGGCAGGAAATCAGCCCCAGCATTTT. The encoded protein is CASTPGAGNQPQHF.

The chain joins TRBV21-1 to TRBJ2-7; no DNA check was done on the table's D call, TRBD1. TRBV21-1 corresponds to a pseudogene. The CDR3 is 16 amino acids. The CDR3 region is CASSKAEDRGHNEQYF. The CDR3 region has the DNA TGTGCCAGCAGCAAAGCCGAAGACAGGGGGCATAACGAGCAGTACTTC.